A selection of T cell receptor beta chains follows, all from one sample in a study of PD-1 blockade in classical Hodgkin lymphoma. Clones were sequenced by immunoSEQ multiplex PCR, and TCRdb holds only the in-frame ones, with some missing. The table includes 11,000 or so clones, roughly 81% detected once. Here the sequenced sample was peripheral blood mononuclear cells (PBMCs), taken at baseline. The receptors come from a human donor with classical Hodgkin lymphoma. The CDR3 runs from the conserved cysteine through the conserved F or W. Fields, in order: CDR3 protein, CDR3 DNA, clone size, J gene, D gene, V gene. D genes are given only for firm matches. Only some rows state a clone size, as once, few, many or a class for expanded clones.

CDR3: CASQTFGQGTSEQYF
DNA: TGCGCCAGCCAAACCTTTGGACAGGGGACGTCCGAGCAGTACTTC
size: NA
J: TRBJ2-7
D: TRBD1
V: TRBV5-1

CDR3: CASSLGGGLSGNTIYF
DNA: TGTGCCAGCAGCCTTGGAGGGGGTCTCTCTGGAAACACCATATATTTT
size: NA
J: TRBJ1-3
D: NA
V: TRBV7-2

CDR3: CASSLGSLTIDEQFF
DNA: TGTGCCAGCAGTTTGGGGAGTCTCACCATAGATGAGCAGTTCTTC
size: NA
J: TRBJ2-1
D: NA
V: TRBV27

CDR3: CASSSSSFSGANVLTF
DNA: TGCGCCAGCAGCTCGAGCTCCTTCTCTGGGGCCAACGTCCTGACTTTC
size: NA
J: TRBJ2-6
D: NA
V: TRBV5-1

CDR3: CASSQVGRTGFNQPQHF
DNA: TGCGCCAGCAGCCAAGTCGGCCGGACAGGGTTCAATCAGCCCCAGCATTTT
size: NA
J: TRBJ1-5
D: TRBD1
V: TRBV4-1

CDR3: CASSSHRGHGYGYTF
DNA: TGCGCCAGCAGCTCCCACAGGGGGCATGGCTATGGCTACACCTTC
size: NA
J: TRBJ1-2
D: TRBD1
V: TRBV5-1

CDR3: CASSLNSFPFGNTIYF
DNA: TGTGCCAGCAGTTTAAACTCCTTCCCTTTTGGAAACACCATATATTTT
size: NA
J: TRBJ1-3
D: NA
V: TRBV28

CDR3: CASSLVGVPVDTEAFF
DNA: TGTGCCAGCAGTTTGGTAGGCGTACCAGTGGACACTGAAGCTTTCTTT
size: NA
J: TRBJ1-1
D: NA
V: TRBV14

CDR3: CATSRWGQGGSEQYF
DNA: TGTGCCACCAGCCGGTGGGGACAAGGGGGTAGCGAGCAGTACTTC
size: once
J: TRBJ2-7
D: NA
V: TRBV15

CDR3: CASSPRKGARGNTEAFF
DNA: TGTGCCAGCAGCCCAAGGAAGGGGGCGCGTGGGAACACTGAAGCTTTCTTT
size: once
J: TRBJ1-1
D: TRBD1
V: TRBV7-9

CDR3: CATGSLDYGYTF
DNA: TGTGCCACCGGAAGCTTAGACTATGGCTACACCTTC
size: NA
J: TRBJ1-2
D: NA
V: TRBV19

CDR3: CASSFERDTEAFF
DNA: TGTGCCAGCAGCTTCGAAAGGGACACTGAAGCTTTCTTT
size: once
J: TRBJ1-1
D: NA
V: TRBV11-2

CDR3: CASTNSRGNEQYF
DNA: TGTGCCAGCACTAACTCAAGGGGGAACGAGCAGTACTTC
size: NA
J: TRBJ2-7
D: NA
V: TRBV6-5

CDR3: CASGSIKGTEAFF
DNA: TGTGCCAGCGGATCAATAAAGGGCACTGAAGCTTTCTTT
size: once
J: TRBJ1-1
D: NA
V: TRBV6-1

CDR3: CASSSGWEYNEQFF
DNA: TGTGCCAGCAGCTCCGGCTGGGAGTACAATGAGCAGTTCTTC
size: NA
J: TRBJ2-1
D: NA
V: TRBV7-9

CDR3: CAWRRLVSEQYF
DNA: TGTGCCTGGAGAAGGCTAGTATCCGAGCAGTACTTC
size: NA
J: TRBJ2-7
D: NA
V: TRBV30

CDR3: CASSRDRGRETQYF
DNA: TGTGCCAGCAGCCGGGACAGGGGGCGGGAGACCCAGTACTTC
size: NA
J: TRBJ2-5
D: TRBD1
V: TRBV6-5

CDR3: CASQPGLATYEQYF
DNA: TGTGCCAGCCAGCCGGGACTAGCTACCTACGAGCAGTACTTC
size: NA
J: TRBJ2-7
D: TRBD2
V: TRBV10-3

CDR3: CASSHGQGADTQYF
DNA: TGTGCCAGCAGTCACGGACAGGGGGCAGATACGCAGTATTTT
size: NA
J: TRBJ2-3
D: TRBD1
V: TRBV27

CDR3: CASSLDLGDQPQHF
DNA: TGTGCCAGCAGCTTAGATTTGGGGGATCAGCCCCAGCATTTT
size: NA
J: TRBJ1-5
D: NA
V: TRBV11-2

CDR3: CASSLSAGEDTQYF
DNA: TGTGCCAGCAGCTTGTCCGCGGGAGAGGATACGCAGTATTTT
size: NA
J: TRBJ2-3
D: TRBD2
V: TRBV5-4

CDR3: CAIRGRDSSNYGYTF
DNA: TGTGCCATCCGCGGCAGGGACTCTTCTAACTATGGCTACACCTTC
size: NA
J: TRBJ1-2
D: NA
V: TRBV19

CDR3: CASQGANLPNVLTF
DNA: TGCGCCAGCCAGGGGGCGAACCTCCCCAACGTCCTGACTTTC
size: NA
J: TRBJ2-6
D: TRBD1
V: TRBV23-1

CDR3: CASSSLQSMREKLFF
DNA: TGTGCCAGCAGTTCTTTACAGAGTATGAGAGAAAAACTGTTTTTT
size: NA
J: TRBJ1-4
D: NA
V: TRBV27

CDR3: CASSLDIRQLGNIQYF
DNA: TGTGCCAGCAGCTTAGACATTCGGCAGTTGGGAAACATTCAGTACTTC
size: hyperexpanded
J: TRBJ2-4
D: NA
V: TRBV11-1

CDR3: CASRERYNEQFF
DNA: TGTGCCAGTCGGGAGAGGTACAATGAGCAGTTCTTC
size: once
J: TRBJ2-1
D: NA
V: TRBV27

CDR3: CASSQGQENYGYTF
DNA: TGTGCCAGCAGCCAAGGACAGGAGAACTATGGCTACACCTTC
size: few
J: TRBJ1-2
D: NA
V: TRBV4-2

CDR3: CASSERDGEEKLFF
DNA: TGTGCCAGCAGTGAGAGAGACGGAGAGGAAAAACTGTTTTTT
size: NA
J: TRBJ1-4
D: NA
V: TRBV6-4

CDR3: CASRTQGASYGYTF
DNA: TGTGCCAGCAGAACCCAGGGGGCAAGCTATGGCTACACCTTC
size: NA
J: TRBJ1-2
D: TRBD1
V: TRBV28

CDR3: CASSLSWLAGLEQFF
DNA: TGTGCCAGCAGTTTATCCTGGCTAGCGGGACTTGAGCAGTTCTTC
size: NA
J: TRBJ2-1
D: TRBD2
V: TRBV27

CDR3: CASSFPPRFGNTIYF
DNA: TGTGCCAGCAGCTTTCCTCCGAGGTTTGGAAACACCATATATTTT
size: NA
J: TRBJ1-3
D: NA
V: TRBV11-3

CDR3: CASSLGPSNQPQHF
DNA: TGTGCCAGCAGCCTTGGACCCAGCAATCAGCCCCAGCATTTT
size: NA
J: TRBJ1-5
D: NA
V: TRBV13

CDR3: CASREREYTGELFF
DNA: TGTGCCAGCAGGGAGAGGGAGTACACCGGGGAGCTGTTTTTT
size: NA
J: TRBJ2-2
D: NA
V: TRBV7-6

CDR3: CASSGETGGQETQYF
DNA: TGTGCCAGCAGTGGCGAGACAGGGGGACAAGAGACCCAGTACTTC
size: NA
J: TRBJ2-5
D: TRBD1
V: TRBV6-1

CDR3: CASRPWDPSDEQYF
DNA: TGTGCCAGCAGGCCCTGGGACCCCTCCGACGAGCAGTACTTC
size: NA
J: TRBJ2-7
D: NA
V: TRBV27

CDR3: CASSLDLRETQYF
DNA: TGTGCCAGCAGCTTAGATCTCCGGGAGACCCAGTACTTC
size: NA
J: TRBJ2-5
D: NA
V: TRBV11-3

CDR3: CASSSGQSHQPQHF
DNA: TGTGCCAGCAGTTCCGGACAGTCTCACCAGCCCCAGCATTTT
size: NA
J: TRBJ1-5
D: NA
V: TRBV28

CDR3: CASSKRQIAKNIQYF
DNA: TGTGCCAGCAGCAAGAGACAAATAGCCAAAAACATTCAGTACTTC
size: once
J: TRBJ2-4
D: NA
V: TRBV5-8

CDR3: CASSLLGGSNQPQHF
DNA: TGTGCCAGCAGCTTGCTGGGGGGATCAAATCAGCCCCAGCATTTT
size: NA
J: TRBJ1-5
D: NA
V: TRBV7-3

CDR3: CASSQTSGRAYEQYF
DNA: TGTGCCAGCAGTCAGACTAGCGGGAGGGCCTACGAGCAGTACTTC
size: NA
J: TRBJ2-7
D: TRBD2
V: TRBV2

CDR3: CASSPTGDAFYTF
DNA: TGCGCCAGCAGCCCGACGGGGGACGCCTTCTACACCTTC
size: once
J: TRBJ1-2
D: NA
V: TRBV4-1

CDR3: CASSLGGGTSTDTQYF
DNA: TGTGCCAGCAGCTTGGGGGGCGGTACTAGCACAGATACGCAGTATTTT
size: NA
J: TRBJ2-3
D: NA
V: TRBV5-4

CDR3: CASSYRAAGKDGYTF
DNA: TGTGCCAGCAGTTACAGGGCGGCCGGTAAGGATGGCTACACCTTC
size: NA
J: TRBJ1-2
D: NA
V: TRBV6-5

CDR3: CASSLMGDTQYF
DNA: TGTGCCAGCAGCTTAATGGGAGATACGCAGTATTTT
size: NA
J: TRBJ2-3
D: NA
V: TRBV7-2

CDR3: CASSPGTGHGYTF
DNA: TGTGCCAGCTCACCCGGGACAGGGCATGGCTACACCTTC
size: NA
J: TRBJ1-2
D: TRBD1
V: TRBV18

CDR3: CASSEYFPPAGAGELFF
DNA: TGTGCCAGCAGTGAATATTTTCCTCCAGCGGGGGCCGGGGAGCTGTTTTTT
size: NA
J: TRBJ2-2
D: TRBD2
V: TRBV6-1

CDR3: CASSLWREETQYF
DNA: TGTGCCAGCAGCTTATGGAGGGAAGAGACCCAGTACTTC
size: NA
J: TRBJ2-5
D: NA
V: TRBV11-2

CDR3: CASSSHRENTEAFF
DNA: TGTGCCAGCAGCTCTCACAGGGAGAACACTGAAGCTTTCTTT
size: NA
J: TRBJ1-1
D: NA
V: TRBV7-8

CDR3: CASSPPGSGFYNEQFF
DNA: TGTGCCAGCAGCCCCCCGGGGAGCGGCTTTTACAATGAGCAGTTCTTC
size: NA
J: TRBJ2-1
D: NA
V: TRBV21-1

CDR3: CASSGGGREGTQYF
DNA: TGTGCCAGCAGTGGGGGGGGACGGGAGGGGACCCAGTACTTC
size: NA
J: TRBJ2-5
D: TRBD2
V: TRBV6-6